This T cell receptor beta chain was sequenced in a study of T-cell memory formation after mild COVID-19. The CDR3 runs 15 residues. Germline-derived CDR1 and CDR2 are MNHEY and SVGAGI. The trim removed 0 bases at V and 7 bases at J, leaving 6 bases unmatched. This clonotype appeared a few times. TCRdb independently ran MiXCR on the 5' RACE reads; one entry per CDR3 protein. The sample contains 350,000 to 550,000 distinct CDR3 sequences, under 20% of which appear only once. The chain combines TRBV6-5 with TRBJ2-7; 10 nucleotides agree with TRBD2. The sample was PBMCs or a T cell subset sorted from them (not recorded which). This clonotype was obtained from a man aged 18-30 years who had mild COVID-19 (a few samples of this study predate the infection). Cell type and time point are not known. This CDR3 reads CASSYSSGSGREQYF. The CDR3 DNA is TGTGCCAGCAGTTACTCCTCTGGTAGCGGGAGGGAGCAGTACTTC.